A selection of T cell receptor beta chains follows, all from one sample in a study of blood T cells in healthy people across ages. TCRdb reprocessed the 5' RACE reads with MiXCR, giving one entry per CDR3 protein. The repertoire consists of hundreds of thousands of distinct CDR3 sequences, with around 43% occurring once and the leading ten covering around 30%. Sequencing was performed on blood. The source of these receptors is an elderly man in good health. The CDR3 runs from the conserved cysteine through the conserved F or W.

J gene	V gene	CDR3 protein
TRBJ2-1	TRBV20-1	CSARDRTGASGRYNEQFF
TRBJ2-3	TRBV7-9	CASSSPGQGRDTQYF
TRBJ2-5	TRBV3-1	CASSQTYETQYF
TRBJ2-3	TRBV20-1	CSAGWDGTDTQYF
TRBJ2-2	TRBV3-1	CASSPRGVNTGELFF
TRBJ2-7	TRBV2	CASSEAVPGLAGDNEQYF
TRBJ2-3	TRBV5-5	CASSLAGLRGDTQYF
TRBJ1-2	TRBV27	CASKLSGTGDGYTF
TRBJ2-5	TRBV21-1	CASSKVGTSGGYQETQYF
TRBJ2-1	TRBV20-1	CSASSTLDNEQFF
TRBJ2-3	TRBV19	CASTPAGGPSTDTQYF
TRBJ2-5	TRBV18	CASSPGLAIIEQYF
TRBJ2-3	TRBV14	CASSPVGGVTSTDTQYF
TRBJ2-3	TRBV7-2	CASSLPLGLTDTQYF
TRBJ2-5	TRBV6-2/TRBV6-3	CASSAGKRVPETQYF
TRBJ2-3	TRBV3-1	CASSQPIGGGASTDTQYF
TRBJ1-2	TRBV29-1	CSVERETRGYTF
TRBJ1-6	TRBV20-1	CSAREPGPYRYNSPLHF
TRBJ2-3	TRBV20-1	CSAGGIGADTQYF
TRBJ2-3	TRBV6-1	CASSEGATASGTDTQYF
TRBJ2-7	TRBV5-6	CASSLYGGPGGNEQYF
TRBJ2-3	TRBV20-1	CSAHGGTQARGQYF
TRBJ2-5	TRBV3-1	CASSSTETQYF
TRBJ2-3	TRBV5-1	CASSFDPLGGTDTQYF
TRBJ2-3	TRBV11-3	CASSLVGTSGLTDTQYF
TRBJ2-1	TRBV11-2	CASSQSGGQGSNEQFF
TRBJ2-4	TRBV5-4	CATTGTSQNEQYF
TRBJ2-6	TRBV10-3	CAIRPGQGQTGANVLTF
TRBJ2-3	TRBV29-1	CSAGGGLEDTQYF
TRBJ1-6	TRBV2	CASSEPRNSPLHF
TRBJ2-3	TRBV10-1	CASSEARGGTDTQYF
TRBJ2-5	TRBV20-1	CSAPGQGVETQYF
-	TRBV20-1	CSARPPPPPGAYEQYF
-	TRBV4-2	CASSQFEGQAYEQYF
TRBJ2-1	TRBV6-1	CASSEAPGVDEQFF
TRBJ1-5	TRBV30	CAWSVPRTIWGNQPQHF
TRBJ2-1	TRBV5-4	CASSLDPLAGAYNGQFF
TRBJ2-7	TRBV6-5	CASSYSIASGGKYEQYF
-	TRBV6-2/TRBV6-3	CASSLTSGRAGIDEQYF
TRBJ2-3	TRBV20-1	CSAVYRGGTDTQYF
TRBJ2-5	TRBV4-2	CASSQDPGTSGGGETQYF
TRBJ2-7	TRBV12-3/TRBV12-4	CASRTGDEQYF
TRBJ1-4	TRBV29-1	CSVVEGGYNEKLFF
TRBJ2-5	TRBV12-3/TRBV12-4	CASSLNGQIETQYF
TRBJ1-2	TRBV6-5	CASTMGTGYGYTF
TRBJ2-3	TRBV7-2	CASSYAGTLTDTQYF
TRBJ2-3	TRBV5-1	CASSPGDRQSTDTQYF
TRBJ1-6	TRBV3-1	CASSQDWGVRSPLHF
TRBJ2-5	TRBV6-6	CASSYLSSHQETQYF
TRBJ2-3	TRBV29-1	CSVSGMGGLTDTQYF
TRBJ1-6	TRBV11-2	CASRRDTGDNSPLHF
TRBJ1-1	TRBV25-1	CASSERVGGGGGNTEAFF
TRBJ2-7	TRBV19	CASSIDPGQPYEQYF
TRBJ2-1	TRBV2	CASRPGTNNEQFF